This T cell receptor beta chain was documented in a study of control samples from healthy donors and cancer patients. In this sample, this clone turned up once. Different DNA sequences within this sample yield the same CDR3. This CDR3 spans 15 amino acids. Deletions cut 1 base from V and 6 bases from J, with 15 bases between. Germline lookup yields CDR1 SGHVS and CDR2 FQNEAQ. The repertoire was sequenced with immunoSEQ multiplex PCR; TCRdb's copy has only in-frame clones and lacks some. Of 150,000 or so clones in the sample, roughly 93% were seen once. The V call is TRBV7-8, the J call TRBJ1-1; D perhaps matches TRBD1 (6 bases). This TCR was recovered from a young man in good health. What was sequenced was blood. The DNA of the CDR3 is TGTGCCAGCAGCTTAGTGGGTCAGGGGTGGCCTGAAGCTTTCTTT. This codes for CASSLVGQGWPEAFF.